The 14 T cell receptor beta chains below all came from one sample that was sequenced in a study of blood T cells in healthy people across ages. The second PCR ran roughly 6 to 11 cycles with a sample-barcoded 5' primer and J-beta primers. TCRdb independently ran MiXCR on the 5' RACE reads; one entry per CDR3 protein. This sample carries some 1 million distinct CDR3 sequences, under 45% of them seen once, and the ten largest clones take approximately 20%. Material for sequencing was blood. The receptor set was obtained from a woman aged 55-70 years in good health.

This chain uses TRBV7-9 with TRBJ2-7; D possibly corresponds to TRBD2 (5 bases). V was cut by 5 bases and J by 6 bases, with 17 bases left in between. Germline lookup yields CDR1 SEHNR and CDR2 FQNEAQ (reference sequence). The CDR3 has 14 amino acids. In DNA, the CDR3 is TGTGCCAGCAGCCCCCGGGAAGTCTTCCTCGAGCAGTACTTC. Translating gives CASSPREVFLEQYF.

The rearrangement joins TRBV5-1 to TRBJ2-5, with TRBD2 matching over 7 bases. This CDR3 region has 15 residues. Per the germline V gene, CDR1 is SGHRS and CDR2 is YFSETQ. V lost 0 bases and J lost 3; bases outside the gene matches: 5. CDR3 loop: CASSLGASGEETQYF. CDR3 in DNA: TGCGCCAGCAGCTTGGGGGCTAGCGGAGAAGAGACCCAGTACTTC.

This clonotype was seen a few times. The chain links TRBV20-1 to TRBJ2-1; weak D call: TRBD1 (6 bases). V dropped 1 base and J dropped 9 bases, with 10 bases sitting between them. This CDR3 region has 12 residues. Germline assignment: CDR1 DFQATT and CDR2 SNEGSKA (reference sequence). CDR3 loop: CSARGQGSEQFF. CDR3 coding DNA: TGCAGTGCTAGAGGTCAGGGGTCTGAGCAGTTCTTC.

The CDR3 spells CSARLESTDTQYF. CDR3 in DNA: TGCAGTGCCAGACTCGAATCAACAGATACGCAGTATTTT. V usage is TRBV20-1 and J usage is TRBJ2-3; D is undetermined. Germline V gene sequence: CDR1 DFQATT, CDR2 SNEGSKA (reference sequence). The length of the CDR3 is 13 residues. Between the trimmed V and J ends, which lost 6 bases and 3 bases, there was a span of 13 bases.

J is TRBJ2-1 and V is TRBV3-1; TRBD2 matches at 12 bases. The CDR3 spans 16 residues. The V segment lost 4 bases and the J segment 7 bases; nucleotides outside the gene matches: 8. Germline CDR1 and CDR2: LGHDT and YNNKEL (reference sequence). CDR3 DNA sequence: TGTGCCAGCAGCCCGCTATGGACTAGCGGGAAGAATGAGCAGTTCTTC. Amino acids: CASSPLWTSGKNEQFF.

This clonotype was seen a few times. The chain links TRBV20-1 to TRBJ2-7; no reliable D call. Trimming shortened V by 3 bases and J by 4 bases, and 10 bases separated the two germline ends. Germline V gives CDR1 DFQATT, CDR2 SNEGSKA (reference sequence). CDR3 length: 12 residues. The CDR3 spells CSASPPNYEQYF. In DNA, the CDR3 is TGCAGTGCTAGCCCCCCGAATTACGAGCAGTACTTC.

CDR3 region: CASSQGTVNEQFF. The CDR3 bases are TGTGCCAGCAGTCAGGGAACAGTCAATGAGCAGTTCTTC. This chain links TRBV6-5 with TRBJ2-1, with D possibly being TRBD1 (5 bases). The germline CDR1 and CDR2 sequences are MNHEY and SVGAGI. The CDR3 covers 13 residues. V was cut by 5 bases and J by 6 bases, with 11 bases left in between.

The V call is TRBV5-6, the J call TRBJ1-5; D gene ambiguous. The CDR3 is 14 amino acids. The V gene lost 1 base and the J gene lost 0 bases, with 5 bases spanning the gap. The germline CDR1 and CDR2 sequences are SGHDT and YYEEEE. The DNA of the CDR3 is TGTGCCAGCAGCTTGTTCGTTAGCAATCAGCCCCAGCATTTT. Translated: CASSLFVSNQPQHF.

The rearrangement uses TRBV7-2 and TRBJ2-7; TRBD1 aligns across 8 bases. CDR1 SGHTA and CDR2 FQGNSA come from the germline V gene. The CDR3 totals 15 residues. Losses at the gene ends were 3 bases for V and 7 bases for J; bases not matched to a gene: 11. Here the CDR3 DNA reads TGTGCCAGCAGCTTTTCGGCAGGGGGCCACAATGAGCAGTACTTC. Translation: CASSFSAGGHNEQYF.

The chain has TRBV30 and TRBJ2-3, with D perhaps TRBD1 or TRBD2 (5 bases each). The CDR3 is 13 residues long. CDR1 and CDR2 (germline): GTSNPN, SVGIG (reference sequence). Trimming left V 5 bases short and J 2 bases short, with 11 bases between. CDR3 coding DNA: TGTGCCTGGGGGGGTTTTCCCACAGATACGCAGTATTTT. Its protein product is CAWGGFPTDTQYF.

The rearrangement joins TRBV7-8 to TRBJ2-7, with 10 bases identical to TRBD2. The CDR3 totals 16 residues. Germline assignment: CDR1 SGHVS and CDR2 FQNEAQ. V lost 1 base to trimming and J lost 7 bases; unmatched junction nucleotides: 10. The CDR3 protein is CASSLVAGGPLWEQYF. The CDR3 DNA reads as TGTGCCAGCAGCTTAGTAGCGGGAGGACCGCTGTGGGAGCAGTACTTC.

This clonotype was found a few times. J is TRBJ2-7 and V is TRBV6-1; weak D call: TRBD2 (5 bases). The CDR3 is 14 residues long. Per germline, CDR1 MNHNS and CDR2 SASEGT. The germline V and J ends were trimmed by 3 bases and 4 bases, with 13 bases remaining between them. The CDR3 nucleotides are TGTGCCAGCAGTGAGGGCAGGTGGAGGTACGAGCAGTACTTC. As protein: CASSEGRWRYEQYF.

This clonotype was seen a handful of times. CDR3 sequence: CASRTGTGNTEAFF. The DNA for the CDR3 is TGTGCCAGCAGGACCGGGACAGGGAACACTGAAGCTTTCTTT. The chain uses TRBV6-2 or TRBV6-3 and TRBJ1-1; 8 bases line up with TRBD1. Germline CDR1 MNHEY, CDR2 SVGEGT. This CDR3 comprises 14 residues. V shed 6 bases and J 1 base; nucleotides not matched to a gene: 4.

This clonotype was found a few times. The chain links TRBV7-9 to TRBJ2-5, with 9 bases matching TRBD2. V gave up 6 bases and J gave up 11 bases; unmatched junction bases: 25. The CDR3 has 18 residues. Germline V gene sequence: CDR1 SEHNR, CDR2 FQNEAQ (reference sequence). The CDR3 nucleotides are TGTGCCAGCAGTCTTTTCGGGGCGGGAGGGCCAGGTAGCCATGAGCAGTACTTC. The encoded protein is CASSLFGAGGPGSHEQYF.